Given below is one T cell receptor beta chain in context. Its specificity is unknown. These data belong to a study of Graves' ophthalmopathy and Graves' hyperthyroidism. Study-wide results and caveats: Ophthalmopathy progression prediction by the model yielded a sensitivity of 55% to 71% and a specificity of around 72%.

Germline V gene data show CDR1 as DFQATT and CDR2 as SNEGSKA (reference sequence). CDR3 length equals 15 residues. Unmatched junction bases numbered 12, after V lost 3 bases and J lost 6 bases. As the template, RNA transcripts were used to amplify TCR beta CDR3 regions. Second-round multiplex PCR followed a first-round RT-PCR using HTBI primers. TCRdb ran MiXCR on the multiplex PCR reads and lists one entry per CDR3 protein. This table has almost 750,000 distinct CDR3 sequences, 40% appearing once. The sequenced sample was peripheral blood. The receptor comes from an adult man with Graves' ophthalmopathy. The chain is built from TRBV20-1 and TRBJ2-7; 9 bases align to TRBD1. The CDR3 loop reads CSASLGTGWSSEQYF. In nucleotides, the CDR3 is TGCAGTGCTAGTCTAGGGACAGGGTGGTCGAGCGAGCAGTACTTC.